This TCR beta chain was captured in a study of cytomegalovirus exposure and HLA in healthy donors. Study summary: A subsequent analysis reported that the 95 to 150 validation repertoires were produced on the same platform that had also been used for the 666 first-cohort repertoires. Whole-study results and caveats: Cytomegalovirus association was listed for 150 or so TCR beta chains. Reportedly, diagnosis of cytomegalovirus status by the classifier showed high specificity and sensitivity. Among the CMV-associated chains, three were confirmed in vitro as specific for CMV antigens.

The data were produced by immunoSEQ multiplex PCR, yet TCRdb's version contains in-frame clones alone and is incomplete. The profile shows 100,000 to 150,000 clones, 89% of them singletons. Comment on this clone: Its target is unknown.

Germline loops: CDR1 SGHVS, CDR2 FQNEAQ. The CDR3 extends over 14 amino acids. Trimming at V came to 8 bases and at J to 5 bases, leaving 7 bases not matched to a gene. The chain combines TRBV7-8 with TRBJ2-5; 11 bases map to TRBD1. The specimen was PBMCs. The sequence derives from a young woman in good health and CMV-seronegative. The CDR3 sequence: CASRIRTGGETQYF. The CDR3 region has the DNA TGTGCCAGCCGGATCCGGACAGGGGGCGAGACCCAGTACTTC.